This TCR beta chain came from a study of blood T cell repertoires in COVID-19. Across the study: Spain, Italy and the United States supplied samples that represented acute and convalescent COVID-19. PBMCs, B-cell-depleted T cells, or T cells provided the cDNA or gDNA that made up the material.

The CDR3 extends over 12 amino acids. V gave up 3 bases and J gave up 7 bases, with 7 bases separating them. Per the original data handling: Reference gene primer amplification yielded estimated nucleated cell counts. Assay used: immunoSEQ multiplex PCR; TCRdb lists only in-frame clones, some missing. V and J calls and clone size are given by that table; D and trimming were obtained from the DNA. This table holds almost 200,000 clones, about nine tenths found once. The sample was peripheral blood. The TCR sequence derives from an older woman with acute or convalescent COVID-19. The rearrangement uses TRBV12-3 or TRBV12-4 and TRBJ1-5; weak D call: TRBD1 (5 bases). DNA of the CDR3: TGTGCCAGCAGTTTGGGGGGACAGCCCCAGCATTTT. Its protein product is CASSLGGQPQHF.